This passage covers 5 T cell receptor beta chains from one sample sequenced in a study of glioma-infiltrating T cells. Amplification of TCR alpha and beta CDR3 regions from RNA used iRepertoire nested multiplex PCR. Via MiXCR, TCRdb re-called the multiplex PCR reads, giving one row per CDR3 protein. Here the sample spans under 200,000 distinct CDR3 sequences, around 40% being singletons. Sequenced material: glioma tissue, nonneoplastic brain tissue, or PBMCs (not recorded which). These receptors were collected from a human donor with low-grade glioma or glioblastoma, undergoing nonglioma brain surgery, or in good health (not recorded which).

On this clonotype: A read error is possible here, since a much larger clone lies one base away. The V call is TRBV19, the J call TRBJ2-7; TRBD2 might be the D (6 bases). The CDR3 has 12 amino acids. Germline V gene lookup returns CDR1 LNHDA and CDR2 SQIVND (reference sequence). V dropped 4 bases and J dropped 7 bases, with 11 bases sitting between them. The DNA for the CDR3 is TGTGCCAGTAGTACCGCGGGGAATGAGCAGTACTTC. Amino acids: CASSTAGNEQYF.

Note on this clonotype: The final CDR3 position lacks the conserved phenylalanine or tryptophan, pointing to a likely read error. It is unclear where the CDR3 begins or ends on the DNA, so no DNA is shown, and the CDR3 is as TCRdb lists it. The V call is TRBV28, the J call TRBJ1-6. Germline-derived CDR1 and CDR2 are MDHEN and SYDVKM. The CDR3 numbers 12 amino acids, ends counted. CDR3 amino acids: CASKKTNSPLHY.

In regard to this clonotype: This sequence may be a read error, since a much larger clone differs from it by one base. CDR3 sequence (DNA): TGTGCCATCAGCGTTGCGGGGGCGCGTATTTACGAGCAGTACTTC. As protein: CAISVAGARIYEQYF. The chain carries TRBV7-9 and TRBJ2-7, with D perhaps TRBD2 (7 bases). CDR1 is SEHNR, CDR2 FQNEAQ, per germline (reference sequence). This CDR3 region has 15 residues.

The chain combines TRBV20-1 with TRBJ2-5; no definite D call. The CDR3 consists of 14 residues. CDR1 and CDR2 (germline): DFQATT, SNEGSKA (reference sequence). The V end lost 6 bases, the J end lost 4 bases, and 18 bases lay between the germline ends. In DNA, the CDR3 is TGCAGTGCAATCCGAATAGAATCGTTAGAGACCCAGTACTTC. This sequence encodes CSAIRIESLETQYF.

This clonotype has ten or more counts. The chain recombines TRBV11-2 with TRBJ2-2; D remains ambiguous. Trimming left V 5 bases short and J 7 bases short, with 5 bases between. Germline assignment: CDR1 SGHAT and CDR2 FQNNGV. The CDR3 runs 11 residues. The CDR3 protein is CASSPHGELFF. CDR3 nucleotide sequence: TGTGCCAGCAGCCCTCACGGGGAGCTGTTTTTT.